This T cell receptor (beta chain) emerged from a study of blood T cell repertoires in COVID-19. CDR1 and CDR2 from the germline V gene are SGHKS and YYEKEE (reference sequence). J gave up 1 base and V 2 bases, and 10 bases lay outside the gene matches. CDR3 length: 17 amino acids. Per the authors' pipeline: By means of reference gene primer amplification, nucleated cell counts were estimated. The assay was immunoSEQ multiplex PCR, and TCRdb's table has in-frame clones only and misses some. V, J and clone size reflect that table, while D and trimming were determined from the DNA. The table has nearly 300,000 clones, less than 85% seen once.

The TCR originated in a human donor with COVID-19, enrolled during active disease. The donor label of this sample is uncertain. This chain links TRBV5-5 with TRBJ2-3; the match to TRBD2 covers 7 bases. The sequencing sample was made of peripheral blood. DNA of the CDR3: TGTGCCAGCAGCTTAAGTAGCGGGCTGAGGGGCACAGATACGCAGTATTTT. This encodes CASSLSSGLRGTDTQYF.